What follows describes a single T cell receptor beta chain. What it binds is unknown. The sample comes from a study of T cell repertoires in cytomegalovirus infection. Using its own MiXCR run on the reads, TCRdb lists one record per CDR3 protein. Found here are hundreds of thousands of distinct CDR3 sequences, around a third of them singletons; the top ten hold around a sixth. V lost 7 bases and J lost 6; bases outside the gene matches: 12. The germline CDR1 and CDR2 sequences are SGHTA and FQGNSA. The CDR3 totals 15 residues. This receptor was obtained from a human donor in good health (CMV status not recorded). Some clones in this sample may be carry-over from other donors' samples. J is TRBJ2-1 and V is TRBV7-2; 7 nucleotides align to TRBD2. The sample consisted of cultured PBMCs, taken from culture after CMV antigen stimulation. The CDR3 nucleotides are TGTGCCAGCACCAGAGTGCGGGAGAGGCCCAATGAGCAGTTCTTC. Translated: CASTRVRERPNEQFF.